These 27 T cell receptor beta chains share one sample of origin, sequenced in a study of blood T cell repertoires in COVID-19. The protocol was immunoSEQ multiplex PCR, while the TCRdb copy is restricted to in-frame clones and leaves out a portion. The sample has some 130,000 clones, roughly 90% seen once; the top ten hold roughly 4%. The specimen sequenced was peripheral blood. The receptors originated from a man aged 55 to 70 with COVID-19, enrolled during active disease.

DNA of the CDR3: TGTGCCAGCAGCCAAGCTCGGGACTCCAGCACAGATACGCAGTATTTT. Protein: CASSQARDSSTDTQYF. This chain joins TRBV4-2 and TRBJ2-3; tentatively, D is TRBD2 (6 bases). CDR1 and CDR2 from the germline V gene are LGHNA and YNFKEQ. Trimming removed 1 base from V and 0 bases from J, with 11 bases in between. This CDR3 comprises 16 residues.

With regard to this clone: This likely reflects a read error, since a far larger clone is one base away. This chain links TRBV11-2 with TRBJ1-5; TRBD1 matches at 11 bases. The junction had 2 bases not matched to a gene; V was cut back by 1 base and J by 6 bases. This CDR3 has 15 residues. The germline CDR1 and CDR2 sequences are SGHAT and FQNNGV. This CDR3 reads CASSLGDRGFQPQHF. The CDR3 region has the DNA TGTGCCAGCAGCTTAGGGGACAGGGGGTTTCAGCCCCAGCATTTT.

The chain carries TRBV28 and TRBJ2-2; 7 nucleotides align to TRBD1. The J segment lost 7 bases and the V segment lost 4 bases, leaving 9 bases of the junction unmatched. Germline V gives CDR1 MDHEN, CDR2 SYDVKM. The CDR3 contains 15 residues. CDR3 protein: CASSSDRVYIGELFF. CDR3 nucleotides: TGTGCCAGCAGTTCTGACAGGGTGTATATCGGGGAGCTGTTTTTT.

J is TRBJ2-5 and V is TRBV12-1; the table assigns TRBD2, which was not confirmed against the DNA. TRBV12-1 is noted as a pseudogene. This CDR3 contains 18 residues. The CDR3 is CASSTKAGDISPQETQYF. In DNA form, the CDR3 reads TGTGCCAGCAGCACAAAGGCGGGCGACATTTCACCCCAAGAGACCCAGTACTTC.

A single count supports this clone. CDR3 region: CASSVAPGQQETQYF. The CDR3 DNA follows: TGTGCCAGCAGCGTAGCCCCGGGACAGCAAGAGACCCAGTACTTC. The chain combines TRBV9 with TRBJ2-5; 7 bases fit TRBD1. This CDR3 comprises 15 residues. CDR1 and CDR2 (germline): SGDLS, YYNGEE. The junction had 4 bases not matched to a gene; V was cut back by 0 bases and J by 2 bases.

V usage is TRBV4-2 and J usage is TRBJ1-1; the match to TRBD1 covers 9 bases. J was trimmed by 4 bases and V by 1 base; bases with no gene match: 4. The CDR3 consists of 15 residues. Per germline, CDR1 LGHNA and CDR2 YNFKEQ. DNA for the CDR3: TGTGCCAGCAGCCAAGTGACAGGGGGGACCACTGAAGCTTTCTTT. Translated: CASSQVTGGTTEAFF.

This chain uses TRBV3-1 (or the pseudogene TRBV3-2) with TRBJ2-1; a weak D match, TRBD2 (6 bases). CDR1 is LGHDT and CDR2 is YNNKEL in the germline V gene (reference sequence). V lost 2 bases and J lost 10, with 18 bases in between. The CDR3 is 15 amino acids. Here the CDR3 reads CASSQSRAQGGEQFF. The CDR3 coding sequence is TGTGCCAGCAGCCAATCCCGGGCCCAAGGAGGGGAGCAGTTCTTC.

The chain employs TRBV29-1 and TRBJ1-5; D gene ambiguous. There are 14 residues in the CDR3. V was shortened by 4 bases and J by 4 bases, with 14 bases between the two germline ends. Germline V CDR1 and CDR2: SQVTM, ANQGSEA. CDR3 region: CSVVVRDENQPQHF. CDR3 sequence (DNA): TGCAGCGTTGTTGTGAGGGATGAAAATCAGCCCCAGCATTTT. Together with reference TRBV29-1 and TRBJ1-5, the CDR3 gives the full variable domain: SAVISQKPSRDICQRGTSLTIQCQVDSQVTMMFWYRQQPGQSLTLIATANQGSEATYESGFVIDKFPISRPNLTFSTLTVSNMSPEDSSIYLCSVVVRDENQPQHFGDGTRLSIL.

CDR3 DNA: TGTGCCAGCAGGGAACCGACAGGGGAACCCTCAAGAGCTTTCTTT. Its protein product is CASREPTGEPSRAFF. The rearrangement uses TRBV25-1 and TRBJ1-1; 8 nucleotides align to TRBD1. Germline lookup yields CDR1 MGHDK and CDR2 SYGVNS. The trim removed 6 bases at V and 10 bases at J, leaving 16 bases unmatched. CDR3 length: 15 residues.

CDR3 nucleotides: TGTGCCAGCAGCGTCGGTCCTACGGGAAACTATAATTCACCCCTCCACTTT. The encoded protein is CASSVGPTGNYNSPLHF. The gene calls are TRBV9 and TRBJ1-6; D unclear. Trimming cost V 2 bases and J 3 bases, with 15 bases left between them. The CDR3 is made up of 17 amino acids. Germline CDR1 reads SGDLS; CDR2 reads YYNGEE.

In this sample, this clone turned up once. CDR3 in amino acids: CASSGLGQGDNQPQHF. The CDR3 DNA sequence: TGTGCCAGCTCAGGGCTCGGGCAGGGGGACAATCAGCCCCAGCATTTT. J is TRBJ1-5 and V is TRBV18; 7 nucleotides agree with TRBD1. Per germline, CDR1 KGHSH and CDR2 LQKENI. V shed 5 bases, J shed 3 bases, and the junction held 10 bases outside the gene matches. The CDR3 has 16 residues.

The chain couples TRBV5-1 to TRBJ2-5; D gene unclear. V was clipped by 0 bases and J by 2 bases, with 8 bases between them. Germline CDR1 and CDR2: SGHRS and YFSETQ. CDR3 length: 14 residues. The CDR3 bases are TGCGCCAGCAGCTTGGGGCAGGAACAAGAGACCCAGTACTTC. This sequence encodes CASSLGQEQETQYF.

The chain recombines TRBV6-5 with TRBJ1-5, with TRBD1 matching 7 bases. The CDR3 contains 14 residues. The V gene's germline CDR1 is MNHEY and CDR2 SVGAGI. The junction had 8 bases not matched to a gene; V was cut back by 6 bases and J by 6 bases. CDR3 amino acids: CASSRDSFSQPQHF. The CDR3 nucleotides read TGTGCCAGCAGCCGGGACAGTTTTTCTCAGCCCCAGCATTTT.

Notes on this clone: The identical CDR3 is also encoded by other nucleotide sequences in the sample. The chain combines TRBV6-2 or TRBV6-3 with TRBJ1-2; 10 bases are a match to TRBD1. V trimming: 6 bases; J trimming: 4 bases; junction bases outside the gene matches: 2. The CDR3 is 13 residues long. Germline V gene data show CDR1 as MNHEY and CDR2 as SVGEGT. The chain's CDR3 is CASSRTGGYGYTF. The CDR3 bases are TGTGCCAGCAGCCGGACAGGGGGCTATGGCTACACCTTC.

The sample holds one count of this clone. This chain joins TRBV6-4 and TRBJ1-2; D might be TRBD1 (6 bases). CDR1 MRHNA and CDR2 SNTAGT come from the germline V gene. The ends were cut back, 6 bases at V and 8 bases at J, with 13 bases in the middle. The CDR3 is made up of 12 amino acids. As DNA, the CDR3 is TGTGCCAGCAGAAACGGGACATTCGGCTACACCTTC. Amino acid sequence: CASRNGTFGYTF.

J is TRBJ1-1 and V is TRBV11-2; 9 bases are shared with TRBD1. Germline V gene sequence: CDR1 SGHAT, CDR2 FQNNGV. The CDR3 totals 15 residues. Germline trimming cut 7 bases from V and 5 bases from J; bases unmatched to any gene: 11. Here the CDR3 reads CASNPRGTGRTEAFF. Written as DNA, the CDR3 is TGTGCCAGCAACCCCCGCGGGACAGGGAGGACTGAAGCTTTCTTT.

Comments on this clone: Compared with germline, one end of the junction differs, possibly owing to a read error. V and J are TRBV7-8 and TRBJ2-1; the D gene is possibly TRBD1 (6 bases). Germline CDR1 and CDR2: SGHVS and FQNEAQ. This CDR3 is 13 amino acids long. The CDR3 DNA reads TGTGCCAGCAGCTTAGTCTTGGGACAAGTTCATCTCTTC. It specifies CASSLVLGQVHLF.

In this sample, this clone turned up once. V is TRBV15 and J is TRBJ1-1; TRBD1 agrees at 8 bases. Germline-derived CDR1 and CDR2 are LNHNV and YYDKDF (reference sequence). V dropped 3 bases and J dropped 5; count of bases not matched to a gene: 11. The CDR3 has 16 amino acids. CDR3 sequence: CATSRVFRGRDTEAFF. CDR3 DNA sequence: TGTGCCACCAGCAGGGTCTTCAGGGGGCGAGATACTGAAGCTTTCTTT.

CDR3 bases: TGCGCCAGCAGCCAAGAGACAGATGATGAGCAGTTCTTC. Amino acids: CASSQETDDEQFF. This sequence joins TRBV4-3 and TRBJ2-1, with D tentatively TRBD1 (5 bases). Germline V gives CDR1 LGHNA, CDR2 YSLEER. This CDR3 region has 13 residues. V lost 0 bases and J lost 8, with 8 bases in between.

This chain uses TRBV30 with TRBJ2-3; 9 bases match TRBD1. The CDR3 spans 15 residues. The germline V gene has CDR1 GTSNPN and CDR2 SVGIG (reference sequence). Germline trimming cut 0 bases from V and 4 bases from J; bases unmatched to any gene: 5. CDR3 nucleotides: TGTGCCTGGAGTGTAGGACAGGGGACGGCAGATACGCAGTATTTT. It yields the protein CAWSVGQGTADTQYF.

The chain carries TRBV5-4 and TRBJ2-7, with TRBD2 matching 9 bases. Germline CDR1 is SGHNT and CDR2 is YYREEE (reference sequence). J was trimmed by 3 bases and V by 4 bases; bases with no gene match: 8. This CDR3 region has 15 residues. CDR3 residues: CASSPKAGGHYEQYF. CDR3 nucleotides: TGTGCCAGCAGCCCGAAAGCGGGGGGCCACTACGAGCAGTACTTC.

This clone was counted a single time. This chain uses TRBV5-6 with TRBJ1-6, with D uncertain. Per germline, CDR1 SGHDT and CDR2 YYEEEE. The CDR3 length is 16 residues. The V end was cut by 4 bases, the J end by 7 bases, with 18 bases between. CDR3: CASSGGPVLPNSPLHF. In nucleotides, the CDR3 is TGTGCCAGCAGCGGAGGCCCGGTCCTTCCCAATTCACCCCTCCACTTT.

J is TRBJ1-5 and V is TRBV18; D perhaps matches TRBD1 (5 bases). V lost 2 bases and J 6 bases, leaving 11 bases between the germline ends. The CDR3 sequence is 14 residues long. Germline V gene lookup returns CDR1 KGHSH and CDR2 LQKENI. The CDR3 sequence: CASSPSQGGQPQHF. The CDR3 DNA is TGTGCCAGCTCACCATCGCAGGGTGGTCAGCCCCAGCATTTT.

The chain combines TRBV5-1 with TRBJ1-5; D perhaps matches TRBD1 (6 bases). The V gene's germline CDR1 is SGHRS and CDR2 YFSETQ. Trimming stripped 7 bases from V and 4 bases from J, with 15 bases between. This CDR3 comprises 14 residues. The CDR3 loop reads CASRWGHQNQPQHF. The CDR3 coding sequence is TGCGCCAGCCGCTGGGGACACCAGAATCAGCCCCAGCATTTT.

This clone was detected once. This chain links TRBV30 with TRBJ2-5; weak D call: TRBD1 (7 bases). Trimming removed 7 bases at V and 1 base at J, with 19 bases between. The V gene's germline CDR1 is GTSNPN and CDR2 SVGIG (reference sequence). The CDR3 covers 15 residues. CDR3 DNA: TGTGCCTCCAACTCGGAGGGGGCCATCCAAGAGACCCAGTACTTC. Translated, it gives CASNSEGAIQETQYF. Drawing the rest from reference TRBV30 and TRBJ2-5, the complete variable domain is SQTIHQWPATLVQPVGSPLSLECTVEGTSNPNLYWYRQAAGRGLQLLFYSVGIGQISSEVPQNLSASRPQDRQFILSSKKLLLSDSGFYLCASNSEGAIQETQYFGPGTRLLVL.

This chain joins TRBV5-4 and TRBJ1-1, with a tentative D call TRBD1 (6 bases). Germline assignment: CDR1 SGHNT and CDR2 YYREEE (reference sequence). CDR3 length: 16 amino acids. Trimming took off 3 bases at V and 4 bases at J, with 19 bases between the two ends. The CDR3, as DNA: TGTGCCAGCAGCTCCTCGCGCGGGGGGCGGGGCACTGAAGCTTTCTTT. This translates into CASSSSRGGRGTEAFF.

V gene TRBV7-9 combines with J gene TRBJ1-2; weak D call: TRBD1 (6 bases). Germline CDR1 and CDR2: SEHNR and FQNEAQ (reference sequence). Trimming stripped 5 bases from V and 4 bases from J, with 20 bases between. The CDR3 extends over 16 amino acids. CDR3 DNA sequence: TGTGCCAGCAGCACCGTATCCCCTCCAGGGGTCTATGGCTACACCTTC. Protein sequence: CASSTVSPPGVYGYTF.